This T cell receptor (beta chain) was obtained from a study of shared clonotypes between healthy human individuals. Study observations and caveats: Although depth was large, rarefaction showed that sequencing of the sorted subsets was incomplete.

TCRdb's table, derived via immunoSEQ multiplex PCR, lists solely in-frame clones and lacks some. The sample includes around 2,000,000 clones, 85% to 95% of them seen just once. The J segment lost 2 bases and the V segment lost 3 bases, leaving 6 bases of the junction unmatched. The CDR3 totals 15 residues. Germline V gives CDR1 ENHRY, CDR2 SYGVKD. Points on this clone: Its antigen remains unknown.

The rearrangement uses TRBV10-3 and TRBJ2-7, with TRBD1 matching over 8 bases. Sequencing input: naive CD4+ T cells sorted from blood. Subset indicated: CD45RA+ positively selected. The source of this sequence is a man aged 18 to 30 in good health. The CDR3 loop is CAISDSDRGTYEQYF. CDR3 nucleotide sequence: TGTGCCATCAGTGACTCCGACAGGGGCACCTACGAGCAGTACTTC.